This T cell receptor (beta chain) was captured in a study of Graves' ophthalmopathy and Graves' hyperthyroidism. The CDR3 is made up of 14 amino acids. V was clipped by 3 bases and J by 7 bases, with 15 bases between them. Germline-derived CDR1 and CDR2 are SGHVS and FQNEAQ. Amplified material comprised TCR beta CDR3 regions derived from RNA transcripts. HTBI primers were used in a first-round RT-PCR, which preceded a second-round multiplex PCR. TCRdb called the multiplex PCR reads again in MiXCR, with one record for every CDR3 protein. The sample holds 650,000 to 900,000 distinct CDR3 sequences, 40% seen once. Active ophthalmopathy (CAS at least 3, NOSPECS at least 4), lasting under 3 months.

This receptor was identified in an adult man with Graves' ophthalmopathy. The V and J genes are TRBV7-8 and TRBJ1-2; D unresolved. Specimen: peripheral blood. The CDR3 bases are TGTGCCAGCAGCTTCGGAGGGAAAGTCGGTGGCTACACCTTC. It yields the protein CASSFGGKVGGYTF.